This passage covers 27 T cell receptor beta chains from one sample sequenced in a study of blood T cells in healthy people across ages. Sample-barcoded 5' priming and a J-beta primer mix drove a second PCR of about 6 to 12 cycles. TCRdb processed the 5' RACE reads anew with MiXCR; each CDR3 protein has one entry. The sample gives 550,000 to 750,000 distinct CDR3 sequences, under 25% of which show up once; around 3.4% is in the top ten. The specimen was blood. These receptor sequences come from a man aged 65 to 85 in good health.

Details on this clonotype: An end of the junction does not agree with germline; a read error may underlie this. The chain joins TRBV20-1 to TRBJ2-7, with 9 bases that match TRBD2. The CDR3 has 13 amino acids. Germline CDR1 DFQATT, CDR2 SNEGSKA (reference sequence). The CDR3 coding sequence is TGCAGTGCTAGCCTAGCGGGAAACTACGAGCAGTGCTTC. It specifies CSASLAGNYEQCF.

This clonotype was seen at least ten times. V is TRBV28 and J is TRBJ1-1, with D perhaps TRBD1 (5 bases). The V end was cut by 7 bases, the J end by 4 bases, with 22 bases between. CDR3 length: 16 residues. Per germline, CDR1 MDHEN and CDR2 SYDVKM. CDR3 DNA sequence: TGTGCCAGCAATCCACGGGGGGAAAGGAGGAGCACTGAAGCTTTCTTT. Protein product: CASNPRGERRSTEAFF.

This clonotype was detected many times. The CDR3 sequence: CASSQTTSGRLVYEQYF. As DNA, the CDR3 is TGTGCCAGCAGCCAGACGACTAGCGGGAGGTTGGTCTACGAGCAGTACTTC. The chain couples TRBV4-2 to TRBJ2-7; 13 positions agree with TRBD2. Germline lookup yields CDR1 LGHNA and CDR2 YNFKEQ. This CDR3 is built from 17 residues. Unmatched junction bases numbered 8, after V lost 3 bases and J lost 3 bases.

This clonotype was detected a few times. The chain has TRBV11-1 and TRBJ2-7; the D is unclear. V gave up 5 bases and J gave up 9 bases, with 17 bases separating them. CDR3 length equals 13 residues. Germline CDR1 is SGHAT and CDR2 is FQDESV (reference sequence). This CDR3 is CASSAIDTTGQYF. CDR3 nucleotides: TGTGCCAGCAGCGCAATCGACACGACGGGGCAGTACTTC.

V usage is TRBV6-6 and J usage is TRBJ1-1, with D maybe TRBD1 (5 bases). The V gene's germline CDR1 is MNHNY and CDR2 SVGAGI (reference sequence). V lost 0 bases, J lost 1 base, and 9 bases lay in between. The CDR3 extends over 15 amino acids. CDR3 DNA: TGTGCCAGCAGTTACTCGATCAGGGAGAACACTGAAGCTTTCTTT. It translates to CASSYSIRENTEAFF.

This clonotype showed up many times. The V call is TRBV28, the J call TRBJ1-4; D might be TRBD1 (6 bases). V shed 1 base and J shed 11 bases, with 11 bases lying between them. Germline assignment: CDR1 MDHEN and CDR2 SYDVKM. The CDR3 consists of 13 residues. The CDR3 loop is CASSLYGGGKLFF. CDR3 nucleotide sequence: TGTGCCAGCAGTTTATATGGGGGCGGGAAACTGTTTTTT.

This clonotype was detected a few times. The chain has TRBV5-1 and TRBJ2-1; D is perhaps TRBD1 (6 bases). Germline lookup yields CDR1 SGHRS and CDR2 YFSETQ. The CDR3 runs to 14 residues. Trimming stripped 2 bases from V and 5 bases from J, with 11 bases between. The CDR3 coding sequence is TGCGCCAGCAGCTTTACCGGACAGCACAATGAGCAGTTCTTC. Amino acids: CASSFTGQHNEQFF. Combining the CDR3 with reference TRBV5-1 and TRBJ2-1 gives the whole variable domain KAGVTQTPRYLIKTRGQQVTLSCSPISGHRSVSWYQQTPGQGLQFLFEYFSETQRNKGNFPGRFSGRQFSNSRSEMNVSTLELGDSALYLCASSFTGQHNEQFFGPGTRLTVL.

V is TRBV3-1 and J is TRBJ1-1; D is ambiguous. Per germline, CDR1 LGHDT and CDR2 YNNKEL (reference sequence). The V gene lost 3 bases and the J gene lost 4 bases, with 12 bases spanning the gap. The CDR3 has 14 residues. DNA of the CDR3: TGTGCCAGCAGCCAGAGGGAGGGTGCCACTGAAGCTTTCTTT. Translation: CASSQREGATEAFF.

There are many counts of this clonotype. V is TRBV7-2 and J is TRBJ2-7, with 10 bases matching TRBD2. This CDR3 contains 14 residues. The germline CDR1 and CDR2 sequences are SGHTA and FQGNSA. V shed 6 bases, J shed 0 bases, and the junction held 2 bases outside the gene matches. Written as DNA, the CDR3 is TGTGCCAGCAGTCTAGCGGGAGTCTCCTACGAGCAGTACTTC. It translates to CASSLAGVSYEQYF. Using reference TRBV7-2 and TRBJ2-7 for the parts outside the CDR3, the full variable domain is GAGVSQSPSNKVTEKGKDVELRCDPISGHTALYWYRQSLGQGLEFLIYFQGNSAPDKSGLPSDRFSAERTGGSVSTLTIQRTQQEDSAVYLCASSLAGVSYEQYFGPGTRLTVT.

V usage is TRBV5-5 and J usage is TRBJ2-1; D may match TRBD1 or TRBD2 (6 bases each). Looked up from germline, CDR1 is SGHKS and CDR2 is YYEKEE (reference sequence). The germline V and J ends were trimmed by 7 bases and 0 bases, with 14 bases remaining between them. The CDR3 has 15 amino acids. The CDR3 is CASHRGPYSYNEQFF. The DNA of the CDR3 is TGTGCCAGCCATCGGGGGCCCTACTCCTACAATGAGCAGTTCTTC.

This clonotype was counted between two and nine times. V and J are TRBV12-3 or TRBV12-4 and TRBJ2-1, with D possibly TRBD1 on 6 matching bases. Gene TRBJ2-7 matches the end of the DNA better, so the J call may be wrong. The CDR3 is made up of 15 amino acids. This CDR3 reads CASRKSTGSSYEQYF. The CDR3, as DNA: TGTGCCAGCAGAAAAAGTACAGGGAGCTCCTACGAGCAGTACTTC.

The DNA for the CDR3 is TGTGCCAGCAGAGTGAGCGGGGCCTCCTACAATGAGCAGTTCTTC. Protein sequence: CASRVSGASYNEQFF. This sequence joins TRBV3-1 and TRBJ2-1; 7 nucleotides line up with TRBD2. The ends lost 6 bases at V and 0 bases at J; junction bases unmatched: 5. This CDR3 contains 15 residues. Germline lookup yields CDR1 LGHDT and CDR2 YNNKEL (reference sequence).

This chain links TRBV15 with TRBJ1-2, with 9 bases lining up with TRBD1. CDR1 is LNHNV, CDR2 YYDKDF, per germline (reference sequence). This CDR3 has 15 amino acids. The J segment lost 1 base and the V segment lost 5 bases, leaving 5 bases of the junction unmatched. This CDR3 is CATSVRDRDNYGYTF. CDR3 DNA: TGTGCCACCAGCGTCCGGGACAGGGATAACTATGGCTACACCTTC. Full variable domain (rest looked up from reference TRBV15 and TRBJ1-2): DAMVIQNPRYQVTQFGKPVTLSCSQTLNHNVMYWYQQKSSQAPKLLFHYYDKDFNNEADTPDNFQSRRPNTSFCFLDIRSPGLGDTAMYLCATSVRDRDNYGYTFGSGTRLTVV.

For the CDR3, the DNA is TGCGCCAGCAGCGGTCGGTCCCCCCCAGATACGCAGCATTTT. Translated: CASSGRSPPDTQHF. The chain carries TRBV5-1 and TRBJ2-3; D ambiguous. The J call may be mistaken, given a closer DNA end match to TRBJ1-5. CDR3 length equals 14 residues. Per germline, CDR1 SGHRS and CDR2 YFSETQ.

This sequence joins TRBV5-1 and TRBJ2-3, with TRBD2 as a possible D gene (6 bases). The V and J ends lost 4 bases and 0 bases respectively, with 15 bases between them. CDR1 and CDR2 from the germline V gene are SGHRS and YFSETQ. The CDR3 loop spans 16 amino acids. DNA of the CDR3: TGCGCCAGCAGCCCCGGCGGGACTCCAAGCACAGATACGCAGTATTTT. Translated, it gives CASSPGGTPSTDTQYF.

This clonotype was found a few times. An end of the junction does not agree with germline; a read error may underlie this. J is TRBJ1-1 and V is TRBV27; D remains ambiguous. The germline V gene has CDR1 MNHEY and CDR2 SMNVEV (reference sequence). CDR3 length: 14 residues. For the CDR3, the DNA is TGTGCCAGCAGTTTAGGACTCCCGAACACTGGAGCTTTCTTT. This sequence encodes CASSLGLPNTGAFF.

This chain links TRBV20-1 with TRBJ1-4, with D possibly TRBD1 on 6 matching bases. Trimming shortened V by 6 bases and J by 1 base, and 15 bases separated the two germline ends. The CDR3 has 15 residues. Germline loops: CDR1 DFQATT, CDR2 SNEGSKA (reference sequence). CDR3 loop: CSARPGTLTNEKLFF. The CDR3 DNA reads TGCAGTGCAAGACCCGGGACATTAACTAATGAAAAACTGTTTTTT.

This chain joins TRBV27 and TRBJ1-6; 7 nucleotides match TRBD1. V was pared by 6 bases and J by 3 bases, with 5 bases of the junction left unmatched. From germline, CDR1 is MNHEY and CDR2 SMNVEV (reference sequence). This CDR3 comprises 15 residues. CDR3 nucleotide sequence: TGTGCCAGCAGACCAGGGGGTAGCTATAATTCACCCCTCCACTTT. Translated, it gives CASRPGGSYNSPLHF.

The sample holds a few counts of this clonotype. The chain joins TRBV20-1 to TRBJ2-7, with no clear D. Looked up from germline, CDR1 is DFQATT and CDR2 is SNEGSKA (reference sequence). V lost 6 bases and J 7 bases, leaving 10 bases between the germline ends. The CDR3 consists of 10 residues. CDR3 protein: CSALLGEQYF. DNA for the CDR3: TGCAGTGCCCTATTGGGGGAGCAGTACTTC.

The rearrangement links TRBV7-2 to TRBJ2-5, with 14 bases that match TRBD2. The end of the DNA aligns better with TRBJ2-7, so the J call may be wrong. Germline V gene sequence: CDR1 SGHTA, CDR2 FQGNSA. The length of the CDR3 is 17 residues. DNA for the CDR3: TGTGCCAGCAGCTTAGAAGGGACTAGCGGGGGCCACTACGAGCAGTACTTC. Its translation is CASSLEGTSGGHYEQYF.

With respect to this clonotype: One junction end does not reproduce the germline sequence, and a read error may be involved. The genes are TRBV5-4 and TRBJ2-5, with 8 bases fitting TRBD1. The J call is doubtful: the DNA matches TRBJ2-7 better. Looked up from germline, CDR1 is SGHNT and CDR2 is YYREEE (reference sequence). The CDR3 is made up of 15 amino acids. CDR3 residues: CTSSLNRGSSYEQYF. In nucleotides, the CDR3 is TGTACCAGCAGCTTGAACAGGGGGTCCTCCTACGAGCAGTACTTC.

The table lists this clonotype with a few counts. The chain has TRBV7-9 and TRBJ2-5; 10 positions match TRBD1. Gene TRBJ2-1 matches the end of the DNA better, so the J call may be wrong. The V gene's germline CDR1 is SEHNR and CDR2 FQNEAQ (reference sequence). CDR3 length: 14 amino acids. The CDR3 sequence is CASPGTGVWNEQFF. CDR3 coding DNA: TGTGCCAGCCCAGGGACAGGGGTATGGAATGAGCAGTTCTTC.

This clonotype was seen ten or more times. The chain has TRBV11-2 and TRBJ1-4; D ambiguous. With 5 bases removed from V and 8 bases from J, the gap between germline ends came to 12 bases. The CDR3 totals 13 residues. Per the germline V gene, CDR1 is SGHAT and CDR2 is FQNNGV. DNA for the CDR3: TGTGCCAGCAGCATTAGGGTGGGGGAAAAACTGTTTTTT. Its protein product is CASSIRVGEKLFF. The full variable domain, its missing parts supplied by reference TRBV11-2 and TRBJ1-4, is EAGVAQSPRYKIIEKRQSVAFWCNPISGHATLYWYQQILGQGPKLLIQFQNNGVVDDSQLPKDRFSAERLKGVDSTLKIQPAKLEDSAVYLCASSIRVGEKLFFGSGTQLSVL.

This chain connects TRBV28 to TRBJ1-2; TRBD1 aligns across 9 bases. This CDR3 region has 13 residues. J gave up 7 bases and V 7 bases, and 7 bases lay outside the gene matches. Germline CDR1 reads MDHEN; CDR2 reads SYDVKM. CDR3 DNA: TGTGCCAGCACCCAGACAGGGGGTACTGGCTACACCTTC. It translates to CASTQTGGTGYTF.

This clonotype has more than one count but fewer than ten. The junction departs from the called germline gene at one end, perhaps through a read error. The J gene is TRBJ2-5, the V gene TRBV18; D is possibly TRBD1 or TRBD2 (5 bases each). The CDR3 is 14 amino acids. Germline V lookup: CDR1 KGHSH, CDR2 LQKENI. Here the CDR3 reads CAGSPQEERVTQYF. CDR3 sequence (DNA): TGTGCCGGCTCACCACAGGAGGAAAGGGTGACCCAGTACTTC.

This clonotype was seen a handful of times. The V gene is TRBV2, the J gene TRBJ2-1; 14 bases line up with TRBD2. With 4 bases clipped from V and 9 bases from J, the junction kept 8 bases outside the gene matches. The CDR3 runs 16 residues. Germline V gives CDR1 SNHLY, CDR2 FYNNEI. The CDR3 nucleotides read TGTGCCAGCAGTGCGACTAGCGGGAGGGTAGGGAGTGAGCAGTTCTTC. It is translated as CASSATSGRVGSEQFF.

This chain joins TRBV2 and TRBJ2-7, with a weak D call TRBD1 (5 bases). The V gene lost 6 bases and the J gene lost 5 bases, with 14 bases spanning the gap. CDR1 SNHLY and CDR2 FYNNEI come from the germline V gene. The CDR3 totals 13 residues. In nucleotides, the CDR3 is TGTGCCAGCAGACTTCAGGGTCCCCACGAGCAGTACTTC. Its translation: CASRLQGPHEQYF.